The 32 T cell receptor beta chains presented below share a single source sample, sequenced in a study of cytomegalovirus exposure and HLA in healthy donors. Primers included in the PCR were 60 Vbeta and 13 Jbeta primers. Some clones are missing from TCRdb's copy, which holds only in-frame ones; the method was immunoSEQ multiplex PCR. The table for this sample gives under 200,000 clones. The sample was PBMCs. The source of these receptors is a man under 40 in good health and CMV-seronegative.

CDR3 in DNA: TGTGCCAGCAGTCCGGCTAGCGGAAACTCCTACGAGCAGTACTTC. Its protein is CASSPASGNSYEQYF. The J gene is TRBJ2-7, the V gene TRBV27; 7 nucleotides align to TRBD2. Trimming at V came to 5 bases and at J to 0 bases, leaving 7 bases not matched to a gene. The CDR3 length is 15 residues. The germline CDR1 and CDR2 sequences are MNHEY and SMNVEV (reference sequence).

The V and J genes are TRBV7-7 and TRBJ2-1; D uncertain. The CDR3 runs to 14 residues. Between the trimmed V and J ends, which lost 5 bases and 9 bases, there was a span of 17 bases. Per germline, CDR1 SSHAT and CDR2 FNYEAQ (reference sequence). DNA for the CDR3: TGTGCCAGCAGCCGAAACGACCGGGTTAGTGAGCAGTTCTTC. Residues: CASSRNDRVSEQFF. The full variable domain, completed using reference TRBV7-7 and TRBJ2-1, is GAGVSQSPRYKVTKRGQDVTLRCDPISSHATLYWYQQALGQGPEFLTYFNYEAQPDKSGLPSDRFSAERPEGSISTLTIQRTEQRDSAMYRCASSRNDRVSEQFFGPGTRLTVL.

The chain is built from TRBV2 and TRBJ2-5, with 7 bases fitting TRBD1. This CDR3 contains 15 residues. Germline V gene sequence: CDR1 SNHLY, CDR2 FYNNEI. J lost 0 bases, V lost 5 bases, and 6 bases had no gene match. DNA of the CDR3: TGTGCCAGCAGTCCATTACAGGGGAACCAAGAGACCCAGTACTTC. Amino acids: CASSPLQGNQETQYF.

The rearrangement links TRBV6-6 to TRBJ2-7; a weak D match, TRBD2 (6 bases). Trimming cost V 5 bases and J 5 bases, with 16 bases left between them. CDR1 and CDR2 (germline): MNHNY, SVGAGI (reference sequence). The CDR3 loop spans 14 amino acids. The CDR3 reads CASSPPPGSHEQYF. The CDR3 DNA follows: TGTGCCAGCAGTCCACCCCCCGGGAGCCACGAGCAGTACTTC.

The chain links TRBV19 to TRBJ2-1, with 10 bases identical to TRBD2. Unmatched junction bases numbered 8, after V lost 5 bases and J lost 4 bases. The CDR3 contains 16 residues. Per germline, CDR1 LNHDA and CDR2 SQIVND (reference sequence). CDR3 protein: CASSSRTSGSYNEQFF. DNA for the CDR3: TGTGCCAGTAGTTCTCGGACTAGCGGCTCATACAATGAGCAGTTCTTC.

The chain combines TRBV6-1 with TRBJ1-1; a possible D gene is TRBD1 (5 bases). The CDR3 spans 13 residues. V was pared by 4 bases and J by 5 bases, with 11 bases between. From germline, CDR1 is MNHNS and CDR2 SASEGT. CDR3 coding DNA: TGTGCCAGCAGTGTAGGGGTTCGGACTGAAGCTTTCTTT. The encoded protein is CASSVGVRTEAFF.

The chain has TRBV4-2 and TRBJ2-7; TRBD2 matches 10 bases. The V gene end was trimmed by 0 bases and the J gene end by 5 bases; junction bases not matched to a gene: 10. The CDR3 is made up of 17 amino acids. The germline CDR1 and CDR2 sequences are LGHNA and YNFKEQ. This CDR3 reads CASSQDRSGTSVHEQYF. The DNA of the CDR3 is TGTGCCAGCAGCCAAGATAGGAGCGGGACTAGCGTCCACGAGCAGTACTTC.

This chain uses TRBV7-6 with TRBJ2-6; 8 nucleotides align to TRBD1. The CDR3 covers 18 residues. The germline V gene encodes CDR1 SGHVS and CDR2 FNYEAQ. Trimming at V came to 4 bases and at J to 0 bases, leaving 8 bases not matched to a gene. The CDR3 loop reads CASSYLAGGLSGANVLTF. CDR3 nucleotides: TGTGCCAGCAGCTACCTGGCAGGGGGCCTCTCTGGGGCCAACGTCCTGACTTTC.

V is TRBV6-1 and J is TRBJ2-5, with a possible D match to TRBD1 (6 bases). V was pared by 4 bases and J by 5 bases, with 11 bases between. The CDR3 contains 13 residues. Looked up from germline, CDR1 is MNHNS and CDR2 is SASEGT. The CDR3 DNA follows: TGTGCCAGCAGTGGGGGGCCAAGGGAGACCCAGTACTTC. Protein: CASSGGPRETQYF.

The genes are TRBV11-2 and TRBJ2-2, with 7 bases identical to TRBD1. This CDR3 has 17 amino acids. Trimming at V came to 4 bases and at J to 2 bases, leaving 10 bases not matched to a gene. Germline lookup yields CDR1 SGHAT and CDR2 FQNNGV. In nucleotides, the CDR3 is TGTGCCAGCAGCTCCGGGGCCGGGACAGATAACACCGGGGAGCTGTTTTTT. Encoded protein: CASSSGAGTDNTGELFF.

The chain recombines TRBV7-2 with TRBJ2-1; a weak D match, TRBD2 (6 bases). This CDR3 region has 15 residues. Trimming left V 1 base short and J 3 bases short, with 10 bases between. Per germline, CDR1 SGHTA and CDR2 FQGNSA. This CDR3 reads CASSLGGADYNEQFF. The CDR3 region has the DNA TGTGCCAGCAGCTTAGGCGGGGCGGACTACAATGAGCAGTTCTTC.

V usage is TRBV6-5 and J usage is TRBJ2-7; TRBD1 agrees at 9 bases. CDR1 and CDR2 from the germline V gene are MNHEY and SVGAGI. V shed 7 bases, J shed 7 bases, and the junction held 8 bases outside the gene matches. This CDR3 has 13 amino acids. The chain's CDR3 is CASNTGGLREQYF. CDR3 nucleotides: TGTGCCAGCAATACAGGGGGCCTGAGGGAGCAGTACTTC.

V gene TRBV7-2 combines with J gene TRBJ2-6; TRBD1 might be the D (6 bases). The CDR3 has 18 amino acids. Trimming removed 1 base at V and 1 base at J, with 14 bases between. Germline CDR1 and CDR2: SGHTA and FQGNSA. CDR3 in DNA: TGTGCCAGCAGCTTAGAGGGGGTCCGCGGATCTGGGGCCAACGTCCTGACTTTC. The encoded protein is CASSLEGVRGSGANVLTF.

The chain links TRBV10-3 to TRBJ2-7, with 7 bases aligning to TRBD1. This CDR3 has 15 amino acids. CDR1 and CDR2 (germline): ENHRY, SYGVKD. V shed 3 bases and J 6 bases; nucleotides not matched to a gene: 11. CDR3 sequence: CAISDHWTGPGEQYF. In DNA form, the CDR3 reads TGTGCCATCAGTGACCACTGGACAGGCCCTGGCGAGCAGTACTTC.

The gene calls are TRBV7-6 and TRBJ2-3; D not certain. With 5 bases removed from V and 6 bases from J, the gap between germline ends came to 9 bases. This CDR3 comprises 12 residues. Germline-derived CDR1 and CDR2 are SGHVS and FNYEAQ. The CDR3 sequence is CASSPSRDTQYF. The DNA of the CDR3 is TGTGCCAGCAGCCCTAGTAGGGATACGCAGTATTTT. Full variable domain (rest looked up from reference TRBV7-6 and TRBJ2-3): GAGVSQSPRYKVTKRGQDVALRCDPISGHVSLYWYRQALGQGPEFLTYFNYEAQQDKSGLPNDRFSAERPEGSISTLTIQRTEQRDSAMYRCASSPSRDTQYFGPGTRLTVL.

The chain combines TRBV4-1 with TRBJ2-1; 8 nucleotides match TRBD1. The ends lost 6 bases at V and 9 bases at J; junction bases unmatched: 13. This CDR3 is 15 amino acids long. The germline V gene has CDR1 MGHRA and CDR2 YSYEKL. The CDR3 nucleotides are TGCGCCAGCAGATTCGGACAGGGAGATGTCGGTGAGCAGTTCTTC. Translating it yields CASRFGQGDVGEQFF.

The rearrangement joins TRBV2 to TRBJ1-5, with D perhaps TRBD1 (5 bases). Germline V gives CDR1 SNHLY, CDR2 FYNNEI. V was pared by 1 base and J by 5 bases, with 6 bases between. This CDR3 comprises 13 residues. The CDR3 here is CASSEGGYQPQHF. The CDR3 nucleotides are TGTGCCAGCAGTGAAGGGGGCTATCAGCCCCAGCATTTT.

The V call is TRBV18, the J call TRBJ2-7, with 9 bases identical to TRBD1. Germline values: CDR1 KGHSH, CDR2 LQKENI. This CDR3 contains 16 residues. With 2 bases clipped from V and 2 bases from J, the junction kept 7 bases outside the gene matches. CDR3 amino acids: CASSPGSGTGTYEQYF. CDR3 in DNA: TGTGCCAGCTCACCAGGCTCCGGGACAGGGACCTACGAGCAGTACTTC.

The chain is built from TRBV30 and TRBJ1-5, with D uncertain. Germline V gene sequence: CDR1 GTSNPN, CDR2 SVGIG (reference sequence). V dropped 2 bases and J dropped 4 bases, with 21 bases sitting between them. The CDR3 is 17 amino acids. The CDR3 reads CAWSSPVLDSLNQPQHF. Written as DNA, the CDR3 is TGTGCCTGGAGTTCACCGGTTCTGGACTCTTTGAATCAGCCCCAGCATTTT.

Comments on this clone: At one end the junction does not follow the germline gene, possibly because of a read error. The chain employs TRBV4-2 and TRBJ1-1; 10 bases fit TRBD1. Germline CDR1 reads LGHNA; CDR2 reads YNFKEQ. CDR3 length: 16 amino acids. The CDR3 reads CASSPRTGGVNTEAFF. DNA for the CDR3: TGTGCCAGCAGCCCCCGGACAGGGGGGGTGAATACTGAAGCTTTCTTT.

CDR3: CASSTIAGGPETQYF. For the CDR3, the DNA is TGTGCCAGCAGTACTATAGCGGGGGGTCCGGAGACCCAGTACTTC. J is TRBJ2-5 and V is TRBV6-5; 10 bases line up with TRBD2. This CDR3 is 15 amino acids long. The ends lost 5 bases at V and 5 bases at J; junction bases unmatched: 8. CDR1 is MNHEY, CDR2 SVGAGI, per germline.

The chain is built from TRBV18 and TRBJ1-5; possible D gene TRBD1, 5 bases. The V gene lost 4 bases and the J gene lost 2 bases, with 15 bases spanning the gap. The CDR3 loop spans 16 amino acids. Germline assignment: CDR1 KGHSH and CDR2 LQKENI. DNA for the CDR3: TGTGCCAGCTCACTACAAGGGGCGGGGGGCAATCAGCCCCAGCATTTT. As protein: CASSLQGAGGNQPQHF. The full variable domain, rest sourced from reference TRBV18 and TRBJ1-5, is NAGVMQNPRHLVRRRGQEARLRCSPMKGHSHVYWYRQLPEEGLKFMVYLQKENIIDESGMPKERFSAEFPKEGPSILRIQQVVRGDSAAYFCASSLQGAGGNQPQHFGDGTRLSIL.

The rearrangement joins TRBV27 to TRBJ1-2, with a possible D match to TRBD1 (6 bases). Germline lookup yields CDR1 MNHEY and CDR2 SMNVEV (reference sequence). The CDR3 sequence is 16 residues long. V was pared by 5 bases and J by 4 bases, with 20 bases between. The CDR3 DNA reads TGTGCCAGCAGTCCGACCTCCGACAGGATTTCCTATGGCTACACCTTC. This encodes CASSPTSDRISYGYTF.

J is TRBJ2-1 and V is TRBV10-1; 9 bases match TRBD1. Trimming took 5 bases from V and 6 from J; bases not matched to a gene: 8. The CDR3 sequence is 15 residues long. Germline V CDR1 and CDR2: WNHNN, SYGVQD (reference sequence). This CDR3 reads CASSPPGQGTNEQFF. The CDR3 region has the DNA TGCGCCAGCAGTCCTCCGGGACAGGGTACCAATGAGCAGTTCTTC.

This chain connects TRBV5-1 to TRBJ1-4; D not certain. The germline V gene has CDR1 SGHRS and CDR2 YFSETQ. The CDR3 is 15 amino acids. V was shortened by 0 bases and J by 4 bases, with 10 bases between the two germline ends. For the CDR3, the DNA is TGCGCCAGCAGCTTGGTTTCAGATTATAATGAAAAACTGTTTTTT. Its translation is CASSLVSDYNEKLFF. The complete variable domain, with remaining parts taken from reference TRBV5-1 and TRBJ1-4, reads KAGVTQTPRYLIKTRGQQVTLSCSPISGHRSVSWYQQTPGQGLQFLFEYFSETQRNKGNFPGRFSGRQFSNSRSEMNVSTLELGDSALYLCASSLVSDYNEKLFFGSGTQLSVL.

The chain's CDR3 is CASSFRGNEGETQYF. The CDR3 nucleotides are TGTGCCAGCAGCTTCAGGGGAAATGAAGGGGAGACCCAGTACTTC. The chain joins TRBV7-8 to TRBJ2-5, with D maybe TRBD1 (6 bases). Germline CDR1 reads SGHVS; CDR2 reads FQNEAQ. CDR3 length: 15 residues. V lost 3 bases and J lost 5, with 16 bases in between. Full variable domain (outside the CDR3, taken from reference TRBV7-8 and TRBJ2-5): GAGVSQSPRYKVAKRGQDVALRCDPISGHVSLFWYQQALGQGPEFLTYFQNEAQLDKSGLPSDRFFAERPEGSVSTLKIQRTQQEDSAVYLCASSFRGNEGETQYFGPGTRLLVL.

The J gene is TRBJ2-6, the V gene TRBV11-2; 10 bases are shared with TRBD2. Germline values: CDR1 SGHAT, CDR2 FQNNGV. V trimming: 2 bases; J trimming: 4 bases; junction bases outside the gene matches: 8. This CDR3 spans 18 amino acids. The CDR3 nucleotides are TGTGCCAGCAGCTTACTTCTAGCGGGAGCTTCGGGGGCCAACGTCCTGACTTTC. Amino acid sequence: CASSLLLAGASGANVLTF.

The V call is TRBV7-8, the J call TRBJ2-7; TRBD2 agrees at 8 bases. The length of the CDR3 is 17 residues. Germline-derived CDR1 and CDR2 are SGHVS and FQNEAQ. J was trimmed by 6 bases and V by 4 bases; bases with no gene match: 17. CDR3 sequence (DNA): TGTGCCAGCAGCTCGCCCCCCTTCCGGACTAGCCGTAGCGAGCAGTACTTC. Residues: CASSSPPFRTSRSEQYF.

This clone is called medium-sized based on its frequency. The rearrangement uses TRBV2 and TRBJ1-5; possible D gene TRBD1, 6 bases. The CDR3 loop spans 16 amino acids. Trimming left V 5 bases short and J 7 bases short, with 21 bases between. The germline V gene has CDR1 SNHLY and CDR2 FYNNEI. For the CDR3, the DNA is TGTGCCAGCAGTCTTACAGGGAGGGGAACGAGGCAGCCCCAGCATTTT. Translating gives CASSLTGRGTRQPQHF.

The rearrangement uses TRBV10-1 and TRBJ2-2; tentative D call: TRBD1 (5 bases). The V gene lost 3 bases and the J gene lost 7 bases, with 9 bases spanning the gap. CDR3 size: 13 residues. Germline V CDR1 and CDR2: WNHNN, SYGVQD (reference sequence). The CDR3: CASSDQGIGELFF. The CDR3 region has the DNA TGCGCCAGCAGTGACCAGGGTATCGGGGAGCTGTTTTTT.

The gene calls are TRBV11-2 and TRBJ1-6; D is unclear. V lost 7 bases to trimming and J lost 12 bases, with 19 bases between them. The CDR3 has 14 amino acids. From germline, CDR1 is SGHAT and CDR2 FQNNGV. This chain's CDR3 is CASKTQTGRGPLHF. The CDR3 region has the DNA TGTGCCAGCAAGACTCAGACGGGAAGAGGACCCCTCCACTTT.

The gene calls are TRBV10-3 and TRBJ2-7, with D perhaps TRBD1 (7 bases). The CDR3 is 15 residues long. Trimming took off 2 bases at V and 0 bases at J, with 11 bases between the two ends. The germline V gene has CDR1 ENHRY and CDR2 SYGVKD. In nucleotides, the CDR3 is TGTGCCATCAGTGAGGGCGGGGACAGCTCCTACGAGCAGTACTTC. Protein sequence: CAISEGGDSSYEQYF.